Here is one TCR beta chain with its context. Trimming removed 0 bases from V and 4 bases from J, with 10 bases in between. The CDR3 has 14 amino acids. From germline, CDR1 is SGHRS and CDR2 YFSETQ. These data originate in a study of blood T cell repertoires in COVID-19. Study-wide context: The origin of the acute and convalescent COVID-19 samples was the United States, Italy and Spain. T cells, B-cell-depleted T cells, or PBMCs provided the cDNA or gDNA that served as material.

How the authors handled the data: Reference gene primers were amplified, and this amplification served to estimate nucleated cell counts. Measured with immunoSEQ multiplex PCR; TCRdb has only the in-frame clones, and not every one. That table is the source of V, J and clone size, and D and trimming were worked out from the DNA. Of 60,000 to 80,000 clones in the sample, roughly 80% were seen once. Membership in each cohort depended on participant-reported clinical history. The chain recombines TRBV5-1 with TRBJ1-2; TRBD1 might be the D (6 bases). This TCR was sampled from a woman in her forties with acute COVID-19. The source material was PBMCs or T cells enriched from blood (not recorded which). CDR3 in DNA: TGCGCCAGCAGCTTGGAGACAGGCTTCTATGGCTACACCTTC. It codes for CASSLETGFYGYTF.